These T cell receptor beta chains were read from a single sample in a study of blood T cells in healthy people across ages. Each CDR3 protein is one row after TCRdb ran MiXCR on the 5' RACE reads. The sample has over a million distinct CDR3 sequences; under 45% are singletons. Material for sequencing was blood. The receptors stem from a woman aged 60-75 years in good health. The CDR3 runs from the conserved cysteine through the conserved F or W. A D gene is named only where the DNA matches it firmly. The size entry is marked missing in some rows and otherwise reads once, few, many or a size class.

V gene	D gene	J gene	clone size	CDR3 protein	CDR3 DNA
TRBV25-1	TRBD2	TRBJ2-1	.	CASSDWSAGGPDNEQFF	TGTGCCAGCAGTGATTGGTCAGCGGGAGGGCCCGACAATGAGCAGTTCTTC
TRBV14	.	TRBJ2-4	.	CASSQGRGVEDIQYF	TGTGCCAGCAGCCAAGGGAGGGGAGTGGAAGACATTCAGTACTTC
TRBV29-1	.	TRBJ1-5	.	CSVEVGRDQPQHF	TGCAGCGTTGAGGTGGGGAGGGATCAGCCCCAGCATTTT
TRBV28	.	TRBJ1-4	.	CASSSPPEAATNEKLFF	TGTGCCAGCAGTTCCCCCCCGGAGGCTGCAACTAATGAAAAACTGTTTTTT
TRBV20-1	TRBD1	TRBJ1-2	.	CSASWRQGIDYGYTF	TGCAGTGCTAGTTGGAGACAGGGGATCGACTATGGCTACACCTTC
TRBV6-4	TRBD1	TRBJ1-1	.	CASSAKQGLTEAFF	TGTGCCAGCAGCGCTAAACAGGGGTTGACTGAGGCTTTCTTT
TRBV5-1	.	TRBJ2-1	few	CASSSRAPGRTRGEQFF	TGCGCCAGCAGCTCTCGTGCTCCGGGACGAACAAGGGGTGAGCAGTTCTTC
TRBV4-1	TRBD2	TRBJ2-5	.	CASSQEPRAGEQYF	TGCGCCAGCAGCCAAGAACCCAGAGCGGGGGAGCAGTACTTC
TRBV2	.	TRBJ2-5	.	CASSASLETQYF	TGTGCCAGCAGTGCGAGCTTAGAGACCCAGTACTTC
TRBV27	.	TRBJ2-3	few	CASSDNTDTQYF	TGTGCCAGCAGTGACAACACAGATACGCAGTATTTT
TRBV13	.	TRBJ2-1	.	CASSQDRGGNEQFF	TGTGCCAGCAGTCAAGACCGTGGGGGCAATGAGCAGTTCTTC
TRBV28	.	TRBJ2-3	.	CASNSHRGTDTQYF	TGTGCCAGCAACTCTCACAGGGGCACAGATACGCAGTATTTT
TRBV4-1	.	TRBJ2-2	once	CASSQVETPLTGELFF	TGCGCCAGCAGCCAAGTAGAAACGCCCCTCACCGGGGAGCTGTTTTTT
TRBV5-1	.	TRBJ2-4	.	CASYSDSLAGEQYF	TGCGCCAGCTACTCCGACAGCCTTGCAGGGGAGCAGTACTTC
TRBV27	TRBD2	TRBJ2-4	.	CASHSGRGENIQYF	TGTGCCAGCCACAGCGGGAGGGGAGAAAACATTCAGTACTTC
TRBV3-1	.	TRBJ2-7	.	CASRGRSSYNEQYF	TGTGCCAGCAGGGGGCGGAGCTCCTACAATGAGCAGTACTTC
TRBV28	TRBD2	TRBJ2-1	few	CASSGTGTSSRGEQFF	TGTGCCAGCAGCGGTACCGGGACTAGCTCTCGAGGTGAGCAGTTCTTC
TRBV11-2	.	TRBJ2-5	few	CASSLEGSLSWETQYF	TGTGCCAGCAGCTTAGAAGGGAGCCTATCGTGGGAGACCCAGTACTTC
TRBV11-2	.	TRBJ2-6	.	CASSLHNLVSGANVLTF	TGTGCCAGCAGCTTACACAACCTCGTCTCTGGGGCCAACGTCCTGACTTTC
TRBV7-9	.	TRBJ2-1	few	CASSLFAGTYNEQFF	TGTGCCAGCAGCTTATTTGCGGGAACCTACAATGAGCAGTTCTTC
TRBV25-1	TRBD2	TRBJ2-4	few	CASSEGRGNIQYF	TGTGCCAGCAGTGAAGGGAGGGGCAACATTCAGTACTTC